This paragraph reports one T cell receptor (beta chain). The antigen is not known. Profiling relied on immunoSEQ multiplex PCR, and the TCRdb table lists in-frame clones only, not all of them. The sample comprises around 130,000 clones, more than 70% of which are singletons, and 10% to 15% rests with the top ten. This specimen belongs to a study of T cell responses to AZD1222 COVID-19 vaccine. Study outcomes and limitations: White British ancestry dominated among donors, who included more females, and clonal diversity was possibly underestimated.

The clonotype was recovered from an adult in good health. Sequencing used peripheral blood, obtained on day 0 of AZD1222 vaccination.

The CDR3, as DNA: TGCAGCGTTGATCTCGGGCTTGCAGAGACCCAGTACTTC. Translated: CSVDLGLAETQYF. The chain joins TRBV29-1 to TRBJ2-5; D is ambiguous. This CDR3 is built from 13 residues. Germline-derived CDR1 and CDR2 are SQVTM and ANQGSEA. V was cut by 3 bases and J by 4 bases, with 12 bases left in between.